This T cell receptor (beta chain) was identified in a study of T cells in Graves' hyperthyroidism and ophthalmopathy. Study as a whole: Before any treatment, at initial diagnosis, peripheral blood was collected. Study-level findings and limits: Onset of ophthalmopathy came a median approximately 6.8 months after the model predicted it.

Regions amplified from RNA transcripts were the TCR beta CDR3 regions. Carried out on the TCR CDR3, a first-round RT-PCR used the HTBI primer set. TCRdb analysed the multiplex PCR reads with MiXCR anew, one entry per CDR3 protein. The sample carries roughly 650,000 distinct CDR3 sequences, 15% to 20% recorded once. This clonotype occurred a few times. Antigen unknown. This CDR3 contains 15 residues. The V end was cut by 1 base, the J end by 7 bases, with 13 bases between. Per germline, CDR1 SNHLY and CDR2 FYNNEI. Inclusion characteristics of ophthalmopathy patients comprised a Clinical Activity Score of at least 3, a NOSPECS grade of at least 4, and duration under 3 months. Uncontrolled infections, other autoimmune diseases, pregnancy or lactation led to exclusion of patients.

This receptor was obtained from a woman aged 40 to 50 with Graves' ophthalmopathy. The gene calls are TRBV2 and TRBJ2-2; D is possibly TRBD1 or TRBD2 (5 bases each). The sample comprised blood. For the CDR3, the DNA is TGTGCCAGCAGTGAAGGGGACCCGTCGTTCGGGGAGCTGTTTTTT. Protein sequence: CASSEGDPSFGELFF.